Following are 9 T cell receptor beta chains from one sample sequenced in a study of control samples from healthy donors and cancer patients. Sequencing used immunoSEQ multiplex PCR; TCRdb keeps in-frame clones, though not all of them. The sample lists roughly 190,000 clones, roughly 91% occurring once. The sample comprised blood. These receptors all come from a woman aged 25 to 45 in good health.

Only one count was recorded for this clone. J is TRBJ2-3 and V is TRBV30; TRBD2 matches 8 bases. CDR1 and CDR2 from the germline V gene are GTSNPN and SVGIG (reference sequence). This CDR3 has 16 amino acids. V shed 0 bases, J shed 2 bases, and the junction held 7 bases outside the gene matches. The chain's CDR3 is CAWSVRTSSVTDTQYF. In nucleotides, the CDR3 is TGTGCCTGGAGTGTTAGGACTAGCTCCGTCACAGATACGCAGTATTTT.

The chain is built from TRBV3-1 (or the pseudogene TRBV3-2) and TRBJ1-1; a weak D match, TRBD1 (5 bases). This CDR3 spans 16 amino acids. V was shortened by 1 base and J by 1 base, with 13 bases between the two germline ends. Germline V gene data show CDR1 as LGHDT and CDR2 as YNNKEL (reference sequence). This CDR3 reads CASSQVDTGPNTEAFF. The CDR3 DNA sequence: TGTGCCAGCAGCCAAGTTGACACAGGCCCGAACACTGAAGCTTTCTTT.

The chain has TRBV7-3 and TRBJ2-7; 8 positions match TRBD1. Germline CDR1 SGHTA, CDR2 FQGTGA. The CDR3 extends over 15 amino acids. After removal of 2 bases from V and 2 bases from J, the junction contained 5 bases not matched to a gene. The CDR3 here is CASSLSGTGPYEQYF. CDR3 bases: TGTGCCAGCAGCTTATCCGGGACAGGTCCCTACGAGCAGTACTTC.

The V call is TRBV13, the J call TRBJ2-6, with a weak D call TRBD1 (6 bases). The germline V gene encodes CDR1 PRHDT and CDR2 FYEKMQ (reference sequence). The length of the CDR3 is 16 residues. V was pared by 5 bases and J by 2 bases, with 13 bases between. CDR3 protein: CASSANTGTGANVLTF. The CDR3 DNA is TGTGCCAGCAGCGCAAACACAGGGACTGGGGCCAACGTCCTGACTTTC.

The chain carries TRBV19 and TRBJ2-7, with 12 bases that match TRBD1. V was clipped by 2 bases and J by 7 bases; unmatched bases: 6. Germline V gives CDR1 LNHDA, CDR2 SQIVND (reference sequence). The CDR3 runs to 15 residues. CDR3 amino acids: CASSIPGQGAHEQYF. Here the CDR3 DNA reads TGTGCCAGTAGTATACCGGGACAGGGGGCCCATGAGCAGTACTTC.

This clone appeared a single time. The V call is TRBV29-1, the J call TRBJ2-7; 14 positions match TRBD2. Losses at the gene ends were 7 bases for V and 3 bases for J; bases not matched to a gene: 5. Germline values: CDR1 SQVTM, CDR2 ANQGSEA. There are 14 residues in the CDR3. The CDR3 here is CSAVTSGRGYEQYF. As DNA, the CDR3 is TGCAGCGCGGTGACTAGCGGGAGGGGCTACGAGCAGTACTTC.

The J gene is TRBJ2-2, the V gene TRBV6-1; 10 bases align to TRBD2. J was trimmed by 7 bases and V by 1 base; bases with no gene match: 3. CDR3 length: 15 amino acids. Germline V gives CDR1 MNHNS, CDR2 SASEGT. CDR3 in amino acids: CASSEERGGGGELFF. The CDR3 DNA sequence: TGTGCCAGCAGTGAAGAGCGGGGGGGTGGCGGGGAGCTGTTTTTT.

The genes are TRBV7-2 and TRBJ2-3, with D tentatively TRBD2 (5 bases). Trimming pared 0 bases from V and 6 bases from J, leaving 7 bases between. Germline CDR1 reads SGHTA; CDR2 reads FQGNSA. CDR3 length equals 13 residues. The CDR3: CASSLARADTQYF. The DNA of the CDR3 is TGTGCCAGCAGCTTAGCGAGGGCCGATACGCAGTATTTT.

As to this clone: Distinct nucleotide sequences in the sample also encode this CDR3. V gene TRBV6-5 combines with J gene TRBJ1-5, with D unclear. Germline V CDR1 and CDR2: MNHEY, SVGAGI. The CDR3 is made up of 14 amino acids. V lost 2 bases and J lost 0, with 5 bases in between. CDR3 protein: CASSYTYSNQPQHF. CDR3 DNA sequence: TGTGCCAGCAGTTACACTTATAGCAATCAGCCCCAGCATTTT.